This T cell receptor (beta chain) was observed in a study of T-cell memory formation after mild COVID-19. The CDR3 sequence is 19 residues long. V gave up 3 bases and J gave up 1 base; unmatched junction bases: 14. The germline gives CDR1 SEHNR, CDR2 FQNEAQ (reference sequence). TCRdb analysed the 5' RACE reads with MiXCR anew, one entry per CDR3 protein. The sample holds approximately 240,000 distinct CDR3 sequences, about 15% seen once. This TCR derives from a man younger than 35 who had mild COVID-19 (a few samples of this study predate the infection). Cell type and time point are not known. The gene calls are TRBV7-9 and TRBJ2-4; 8 bases match TRBD1. The sequencing sample was made of PBMCs or a T cell subset sorted from them (not recorded which). The CDR3 spells CASSFWTGLVSRAKNIQYF. Written as DNA, the CDR3 is TGTGCCAGCAGCTTCTGGACAGGGCTTGTCTCAAGGGCCAAAAACATTCAGTACTTC.